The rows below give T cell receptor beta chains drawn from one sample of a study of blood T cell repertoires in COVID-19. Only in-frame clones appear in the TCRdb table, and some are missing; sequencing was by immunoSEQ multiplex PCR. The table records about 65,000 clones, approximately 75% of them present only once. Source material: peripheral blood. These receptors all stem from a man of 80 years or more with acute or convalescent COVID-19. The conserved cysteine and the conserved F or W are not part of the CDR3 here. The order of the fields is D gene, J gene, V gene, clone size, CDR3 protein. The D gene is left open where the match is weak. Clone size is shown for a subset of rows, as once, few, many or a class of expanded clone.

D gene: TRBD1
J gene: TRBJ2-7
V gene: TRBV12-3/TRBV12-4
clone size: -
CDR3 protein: ASKGQGAYEQY

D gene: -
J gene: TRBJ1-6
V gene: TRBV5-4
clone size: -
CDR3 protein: ASSLGRVRSPLH

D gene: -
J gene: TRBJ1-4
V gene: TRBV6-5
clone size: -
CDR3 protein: ASGGSDNEKLF

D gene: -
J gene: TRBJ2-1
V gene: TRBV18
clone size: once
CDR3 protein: ASSPRLDYNEQF

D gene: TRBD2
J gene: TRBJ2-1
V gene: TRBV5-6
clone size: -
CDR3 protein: ASSLAGSSGASDEQF

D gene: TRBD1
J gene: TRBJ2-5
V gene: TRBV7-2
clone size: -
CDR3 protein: ASSLAPRGQGLETQY

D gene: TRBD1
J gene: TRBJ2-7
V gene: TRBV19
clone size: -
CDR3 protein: ASPGTGPGGEQY

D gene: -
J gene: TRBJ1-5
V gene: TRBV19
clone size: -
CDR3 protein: ASSQHAKGGDQPQH

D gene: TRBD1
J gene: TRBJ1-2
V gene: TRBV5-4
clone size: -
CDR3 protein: ASSLGTGVTYGYT

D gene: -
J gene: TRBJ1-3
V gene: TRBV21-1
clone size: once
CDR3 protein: ASSTRGSGNTIY

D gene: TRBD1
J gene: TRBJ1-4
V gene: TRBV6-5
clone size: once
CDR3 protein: ASRTQGSREKLF

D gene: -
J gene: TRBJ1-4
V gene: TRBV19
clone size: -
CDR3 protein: ASSIDQAGQNEKLF

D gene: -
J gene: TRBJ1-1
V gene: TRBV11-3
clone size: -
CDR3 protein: ASSSGPGTNTEAF

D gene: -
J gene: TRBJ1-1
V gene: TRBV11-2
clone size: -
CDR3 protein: ASSITGGTEAF

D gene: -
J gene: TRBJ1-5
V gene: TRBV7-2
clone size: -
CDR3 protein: ASSLSPSPQH

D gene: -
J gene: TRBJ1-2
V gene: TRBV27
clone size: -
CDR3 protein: ASSLSVQGFGYGYT

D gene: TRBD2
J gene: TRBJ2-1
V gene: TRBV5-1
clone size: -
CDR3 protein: ASSLDGGVFYNEQF

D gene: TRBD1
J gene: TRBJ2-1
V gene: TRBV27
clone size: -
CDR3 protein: ASSLEGRDRVRNNEQF

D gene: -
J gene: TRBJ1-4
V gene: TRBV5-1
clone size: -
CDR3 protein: ASSPQGPGNEKLF

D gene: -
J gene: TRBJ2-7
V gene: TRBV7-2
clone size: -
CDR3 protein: ASSDNGGPSYEQY

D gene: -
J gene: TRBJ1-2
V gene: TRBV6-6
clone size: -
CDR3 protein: ASSSPGVYGYT

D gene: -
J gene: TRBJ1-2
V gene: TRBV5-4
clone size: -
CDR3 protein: ASSSFNNNYGYT

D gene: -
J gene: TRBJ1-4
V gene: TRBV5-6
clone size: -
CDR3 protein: ASSPAGHEKLF

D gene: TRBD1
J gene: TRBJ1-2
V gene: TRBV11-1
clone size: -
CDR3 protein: ASSNRDRGPGVRT

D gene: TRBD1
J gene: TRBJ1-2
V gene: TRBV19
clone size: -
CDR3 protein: ASSIDRGLDGYT

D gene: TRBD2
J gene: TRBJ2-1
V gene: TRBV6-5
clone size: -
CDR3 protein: ASLAGAFYNEQF

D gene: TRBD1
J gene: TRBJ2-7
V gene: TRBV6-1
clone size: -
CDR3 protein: ASSEARDRVRNEQY

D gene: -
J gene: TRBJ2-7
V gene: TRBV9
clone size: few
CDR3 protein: ASSVGTSPYEQY

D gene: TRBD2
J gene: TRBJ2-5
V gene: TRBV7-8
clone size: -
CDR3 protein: ASSLVAGGIVETQY

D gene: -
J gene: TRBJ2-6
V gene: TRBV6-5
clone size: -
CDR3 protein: ASRPTVSGANVLT

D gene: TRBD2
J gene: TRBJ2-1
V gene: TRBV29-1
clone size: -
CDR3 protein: SVFPPTSRRNNEQF

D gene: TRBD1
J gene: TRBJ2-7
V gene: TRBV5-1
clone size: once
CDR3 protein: ASSLGGTGIEQY

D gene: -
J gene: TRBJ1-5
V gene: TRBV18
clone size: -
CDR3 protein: ASSPLPTFNQPQH

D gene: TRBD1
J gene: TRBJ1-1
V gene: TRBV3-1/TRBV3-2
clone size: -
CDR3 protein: ASSLTGGSRVNTEAF

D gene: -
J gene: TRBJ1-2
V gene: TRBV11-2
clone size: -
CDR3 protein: ASSLDPIGYT

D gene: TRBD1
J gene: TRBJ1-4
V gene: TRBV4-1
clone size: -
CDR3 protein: ASSQTTGRNEKLF

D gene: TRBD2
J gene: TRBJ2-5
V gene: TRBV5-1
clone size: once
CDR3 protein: ASRSGTSGSQETQY

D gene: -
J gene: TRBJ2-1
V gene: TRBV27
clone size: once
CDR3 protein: ASRLYRANEQF

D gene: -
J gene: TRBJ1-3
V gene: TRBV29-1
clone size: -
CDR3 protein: SVEDTLSGNTIY

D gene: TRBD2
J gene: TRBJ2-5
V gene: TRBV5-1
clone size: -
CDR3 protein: ASSLGLAGAPSQETQY

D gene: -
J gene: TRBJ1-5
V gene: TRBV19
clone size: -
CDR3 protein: ASSIGQNLAHQPQH

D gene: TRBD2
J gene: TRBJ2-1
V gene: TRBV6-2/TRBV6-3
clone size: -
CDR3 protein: ASSSPRGGALAGNEQF

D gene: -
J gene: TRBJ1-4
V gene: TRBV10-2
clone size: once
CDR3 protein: ASSDFTGRAVDEKLF

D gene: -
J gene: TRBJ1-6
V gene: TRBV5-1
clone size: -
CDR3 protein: ASSLFLSLH

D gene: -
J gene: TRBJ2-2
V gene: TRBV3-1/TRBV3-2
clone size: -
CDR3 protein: ASSAQGRRGTGELF

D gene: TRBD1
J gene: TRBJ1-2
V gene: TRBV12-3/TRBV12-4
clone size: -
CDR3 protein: ASSRRQGYGYT